This T cell receptor beta chain came from a study of CD8+ T cells in alopecia areata. V shed 4 bases and J shed 4 bases, with 15 bases lying between them. In germline, CDR1 is SGHRS, CDR2 YFSETQ. The CDR3 contains 15 residues. Treatment defined: oral pan-JAK inhibitor, 5-10 mg twice daily. RNA was isolated and reverse transcribed to cDNA, the sequencing template. Here immunoSEQ multiplex PCR was the method, and the copy in TCRdb shows in-frame clones only, minus some. The table includes about 42,000 clones, about three fifths detected once. The rearrangement links TRBV5-1 to TRBJ2-1; D ambiguous. Sequenced here: CD8+ T cells sorted from blood, sampled at week 4, from a patient treated with tofacitinib. The TCR was taken from a human donor with alopecia areata. CDR3 residues: CASSPLDALYNEQFF. Written as DNA, the CDR3 is TGCGCCAGCAGCCCCTTGGACGCTTTATACAATGAGCAGTTCTTC.